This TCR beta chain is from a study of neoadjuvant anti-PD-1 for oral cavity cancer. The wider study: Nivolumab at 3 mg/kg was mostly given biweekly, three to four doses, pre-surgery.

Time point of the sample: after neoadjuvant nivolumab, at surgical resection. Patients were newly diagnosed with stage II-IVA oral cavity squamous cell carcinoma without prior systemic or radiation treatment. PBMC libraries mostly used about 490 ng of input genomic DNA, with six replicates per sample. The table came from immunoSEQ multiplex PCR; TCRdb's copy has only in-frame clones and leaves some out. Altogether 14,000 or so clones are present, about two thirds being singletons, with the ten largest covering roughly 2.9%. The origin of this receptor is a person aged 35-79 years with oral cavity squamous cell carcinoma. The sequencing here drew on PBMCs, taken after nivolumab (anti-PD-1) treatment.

This chain's CDR3 is CASSYLAGASETQYF. The DNA of the CDR3 is TGTGCCAGCAGTTACTTAGCGGGGGCGTCCGAGACCCAGTACTTC. The rearrangement uses TRBV6-6 and TRBJ2-5; 9 bases match TRBD2. Trimming took 1 base from V and 5 from J; bases not matched to a gene: 5. This CDR3 has 15 residues. CDR1 is MNHNY, CDR2 SVGAGI, per germline (reference sequence).